This TCR beta chain was sequenced in a study of blood T cell repertoires in COVID-19. In the study overall: The samples span acute and convalescent COVID-19 from the United States, Italy and Spain. Sources were T cells, B-cell-depleted T cells, or PBMCs; the material itself was cDNA or gDNA.

Authors' processing steps: The authors estimated nucleated cell counts from reference gene primer amplification. Clones were read by immunoSEQ multiplex PCR, and TCRdb kept only the in-frame ones, dropping some. That table gives V, J and clone size, and the DNA gave D and trimming. The table lists fewer than 200,000 clones, 75% to 95% of them singletons. This TCR was sampled from a middle-aged man with acute or convalescent COVID-19. Sequencing used peripheral blood.

CDR3 DNA: TGTGCCAGCAGCTCATTCCTAAAGGGGGCATACGAGCAGTACGTC. It specifies CASSSFLKGAYEQYV. The chain employs TRBV13 and TRBJ2-7; the match to TRBD1 covers 7 bases. Trimming removed 4 bases from V and 4 bases from J; junction bases left unmatched: 10. From germline, CDR1 is PRHDT and CDR2 FYEKMQ (reference sequence). CDR3 length: 15 amino acids.